One T cell receptor (beta chain) is described in this entry. What it recognizes is unknown. This sample is part of a study of T cell responses to AZD1222 COVID-19 vaccine. Across the whole study: The analysis combined second doses at about 4 or about 12 weeks.

The CDR3 contains 15 residues. Germline CDR1 KGHSH, CDR2 LQKENI. The trim removed 3 bases at V and 11 bases at J, leaving 8 bases unmatched. Only in-frame clones appear in the TCRdb table, and some are missing; sequencing was by immunoSEQ multiplex PCR. The profile shows more than 110,000 clones, about 88% of them singletons. Study results and limitations: Samples come after the peak T cell response, not at day 14. Females made up more of the donors, who were largely white British, and clonal diversity may have come out too low. Only five or six individuals given AZD1222 were seropositive at baseline.

V and J are TRBV18 and TRBJ1-6; TRBD1 matches at 9 bases. This TCR derives from an adult in good health. The input for sequencing was peripheral blood, taken on day 0 of AZD1222 vaccination. This chain's CDR3 is CASSPPGQGTAPLHF. In DNA, the CDR3 is TGTGCCAGCTCACCCCCGGGACAGGGCACGGCACCCCTCCACTTT. The full variable domain, completed using reference TRBV18 and TRBJ1-6, is NAGVMQNPRHLVRRRGQEARLRCSPMKGHSHVYWYRQLPEEGLKFMVYLQKENIIDESGMPKERFSAEFPKEGPSILRIQQVVRGDSAAYFCASSPPGQGTAPLHFGNGTRLTVT.